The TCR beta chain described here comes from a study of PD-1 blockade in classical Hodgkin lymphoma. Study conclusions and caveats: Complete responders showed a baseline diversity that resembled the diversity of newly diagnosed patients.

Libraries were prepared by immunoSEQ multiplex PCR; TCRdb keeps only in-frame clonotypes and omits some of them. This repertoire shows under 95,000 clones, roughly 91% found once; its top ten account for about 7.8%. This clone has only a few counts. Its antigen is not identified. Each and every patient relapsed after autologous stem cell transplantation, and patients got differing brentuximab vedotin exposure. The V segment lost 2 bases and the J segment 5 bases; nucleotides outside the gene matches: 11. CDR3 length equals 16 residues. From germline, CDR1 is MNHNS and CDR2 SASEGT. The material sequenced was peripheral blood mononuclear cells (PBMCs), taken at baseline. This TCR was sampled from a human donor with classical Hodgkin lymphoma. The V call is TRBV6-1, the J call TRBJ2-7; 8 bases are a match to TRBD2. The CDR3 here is CASSEQSSGGPHEQYF. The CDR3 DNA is TGTGCCAGCAGTGAACAGTCCTCGGGAGGGCCGCACGAGCAGTACTTC.